This TCR beta chain was retrieved from a study of chronic HIV infection and antiretroviral therapy. TCRdb reanalysed the 5' RACE reads using MiXCR and keeps one entry per CDR3 protein. The sample contains 39,000 or so distinct CDR3 sequences, 7% to 10% of which appear only once. The CDR3 consists of 12 residues. Trimming removed 2 bases at V and 8 bases at J, with 7 bases between. This clonotype was picked up many times. Sequenced material: peripheral blood. V and J are TRBV12-3 or TRBV12-4 and TRBJ2-1; unclear D gene. This sequence originates from an adult who had HIV and had not received antiretroviral therapy, or was an uninfected healthy control (not recorded which). The DNA for the CDR3 is TGTGCCAGCAGTTTAAAGGACGATGAGCAGTTCTTC. Its protein product is CASSLKDDEQFF.